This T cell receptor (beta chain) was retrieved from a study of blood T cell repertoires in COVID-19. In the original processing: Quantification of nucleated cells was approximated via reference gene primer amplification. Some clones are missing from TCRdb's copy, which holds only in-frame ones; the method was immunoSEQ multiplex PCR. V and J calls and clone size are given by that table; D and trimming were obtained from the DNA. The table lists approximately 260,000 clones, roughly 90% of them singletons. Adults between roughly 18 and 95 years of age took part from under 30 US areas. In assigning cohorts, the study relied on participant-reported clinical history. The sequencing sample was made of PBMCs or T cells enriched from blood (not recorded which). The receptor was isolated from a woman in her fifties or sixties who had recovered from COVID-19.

The CDR3 DNA follows: TGCAGCGTTGCCAGGGACTCTGGAAACACCATATATTTT. Its protein is CSVARDSGNTIYF. V usage is TRBV29-1 and J usage is TRBJ1-3, with a tentative D call TRBD1 (5 bases). Germline loops: CDR1 SQVTM, CDR2 ANQGSEA. The CDR3 extends over 13 amino acids. Trimming pared 4 bases from V and 0 bases from J, leaving 7 bases between.